This passage covers 27 T cell receptor beta chains from one sample sequenced in a study of T cells in Graves' hyperthyroidism and ophthalmopathy (dated by TCRdb to between 2018 and 2021). Library preparation used multiplex PCR. The instrument was an Illumina HiSeq 2000. Amplification of TCR beta CDR3 regions was carried out from RNA transcripts. The first round of RT-PCR for the TCR CDR3 was performed with the HTBI primer set and the Qiagen OneStep RT-PCR kit. TCRdb reran the public reads through fastp at Q25 and MiXCR, keeping productive beta chains. Duplicate CDR3 protein sequences are folded into a single record with the most common DNA and genes. Recorded for this sample are hundreds of thousands of distinct CDR3 sequences; roughly 50% of them occurred a single time. 8.2% of the sample goes to the ten largest clones. The specimen was peripheral blood or thyroid tissue (not recorded which). These receptors originate from a woman between 18 and 29 years old with Graves' hyperthyroidism. Donor details come from another sample of the same person, matched by shared clones.

This clonotype was found a few times. The V gene is TRBV7-9, the J gene TRBJ1-6; D not resolved. The CDR3 consists of 17 residues. The germline V gene encodes CDR1 SEHNR and CDR2 FQNEAQ (reference sequence). Trimming shortened V by 6 bases and J by 7 bases, and 22 bases separated the two germline ends. In DNA form, the CDR3 reads TGTGCCAGCAGTTACTCGGGCAGACCTATCTCCAATTCACCCCTCCACTTT. It codes for CASSYSGRPISNSPLHF.

The chain combines TRBV20-1 with TRBJ2-7, with D perhaps TRBD1 or TRBD2 (5 bases each). Germline V CDR1 and CDR2: DFQATT, SNEGSKA (reference sequence). The CDR3 consists of 12 residues. With 6 bases removed from V and 1 base from J, the gap between germline ends came to 10 bases. This CDR3 is CSAGAESYEQYF. The CDR3 region has the DNA TGCAGTGCCGGGGCAGAGTCCTACGAGCAGTACTTC.

Only a few counts were recorded for this clonotype. The chain joins TRBV13 to TRBJ1-4, with D perhaps matching TRBD1 (5 bases). The germline V and J ends were trimmed by 4 bases and 7 bases, with 16 bases remaining between them. CDR1 and CDR2 from the germline V gene are PRHDT and FYEKMQ (reference sequence). The CDR3 covers 15 residues. The CDR3 DNA sequence: TGTGCCAGCAGCTACCTACGTGGGGCTAGTGAAAAACTGTTTTTT. Protein: CASSYLRGASEKLFF.

As for this clonotype: Relative to the germline gene, one junction end is altered; a read error may explain this. The gene calls are TRBV5-1 and TRBJ2-6; D is unclear. Germline assignment: CDR1 SGHRS and CDR2 YFSETQ. The CDR3 runs 14 residues. The CDR3 region has the DNA TGCGACAGCAGCTTGGGGTCTGGGGCCAACGTCCTGACTTTC. Translated: CDSSLGSGANVLTF. Variable domain in full (rest from reference TRBV5-1 and TRBJ2-6): KAGVTQTPRYLIKTRGQQVTLSCSPISGHRSVSWYQQTPGQGLQFLFEYFSETQRNKGNFPGRFSGRQFSNSRSEMNVSTLELGDSALYLCDSSLGSGANVLTFGAGSRLTVL.

The chain uses TRBV2 and TRBJ1-2, with D perhaps TRBD1 (5 bases). The CDR3 extends over 16 amino acids. Germline V gene data show CDR1 as SNHLY and CDR2 as FYNNEI. With 7 bases removed from V and 4 bases from J, the gap between germline ends came to 22 bases. The CDR3 bases are TGTGCCAGCATCGGATATGAGGGGACCCTCCGCTATGGCTACACCTTC. Its protein product is CASIGYEGTLRYGYTF.

CDR3 region: CASRPRDRGYGYTF. The CDR3 DNA reads as TGTGCCAGCAGGCCCCGGGACAGGGGCTATGGCTACACCTTC. This chain joins TRBV7-8 and TRBJ1-2; 10 bases line up with TRBD1. Germline V CDR1 and CDR2: SGHVS, FQNEAQ. The length of the CDR3 is 14 residues. J gave up 4 bases and V 6 bases, and 5 bases lay outside the gene matches.

The CDR3 loop reads CATTQGTEAFF. CDR3 in DNA: TGTGCCACCACCCAGGGCACTGAAGCTTTCTTT. V and J are TRBV2 and TRBJ1-1; D might be TRBD1 (5 bases). The V end was cut by 10 bases, the J end by 4 bases, with 10 bases between. From germline, CDR1 is SNHLY and CDR2 FYNNEI. This CDR3 comprises 11 residues.

The CDR3 DNA follows: TGTGCCAGCAGTGCCTACCGGGGCACTGACTATGGCTACACCTTC. Protein sequence: CASSAYRGTDYGYTF. J is TRBJ1-2 and V is TRBV6-4; the D gene is possibly TRBD1 (5 bases). V gave up 4 bases and J gave up 3 bases, with 15 bases separating them. The CDR3 has 15 residues. Germline V gene sequence: CDR1 MRHNA, CDR2 SNTAGT.

The rearrangement joins TRBV29-1 to TRBJ1-1; D gene ambiguous. This CDR3 has 12 amino acids. V shed 8 bases and J shed 1 base, with 11 bases lying between them. Germline CDR1 is SQVTM and CDR2 is ANQGSEA. The CDR3, as DNA: TGCAGCAGCCGCGGTCCGAACACTGAAGCTTTCTTT. It yields the protein CSSRGPNTEAFF.

This clonotype was seen repeatedly, ten times or more. V gene TRBV7-2 combines with J gene TRBJ1-2; TRBD1 matches at 7 bases. Trimming removed 9 bases from V and 7 bases from J; junction bases left unmatched: 14. The CDR3 totals 14 residues. The V gene's germline CDR1 is SGHTA and CDR2 FQGNSA. The CDR3 spells CASRGGGGAGGYTF. The CDR3 nucleotides are TGTGCCAGTAGAGGGGGAGGGGGCGCAGGTGGCTACACCTTC.

V usage is TRBV29-1 and J usage is TRBJ2-7; 8 nucleotides match TRBD1. The V segment lost 7 bases and the J segment 2 bases; nucleotides outside the gene matches: 7. CDR3 length: 13 amino acids. CDR1 is SQVTM, CDR2 ANQGSEA, per germline. The CDR3 loop is CSGRQGLTYEQYF. The CDR3 DNA sequence: TGCAGCGGGCGACAGGGGTTGACCTACGAGCAGTACTTC.

The chain joins TRBV7-2 to TRBJ1-3; possibly TRBD1 for D (5 bases). Germline V gene data show CDR1 as SGHTA and CDR2 as FQGNSA. The V end was cut by 1 base, the J end by 3 bases, with 16 bases between. The CDR3 is 17 residues long. CDR3 residues: CASSLVGAGNFGNTIYF. CDR3 nucleotide sequence: TGTGCCAGCAGCTTAGTCGGGGCGGGGAACTTTGGAAACACCATATATTTT.

This clonotype has more than one count but fewer than ten. This sequence joins TRBV5-1 and TRBJ1-4, with D perhaps matching TRBD1 (5 bases). The CDR3 spans 15 residues. The germline CDR1 and CDR2 sequences are SGHRS and YFSETQ. V was pared by 4 bases and J by 0 bases, with 10 bases between. CDR3 in amino acids: CASSEGTSTNEKLFF. The CDR3 nucleotides read TGCGCCAGCAGCGAAGGGACGTCAACTAATGAAAAACTGTTTTTT.

This clonotype showed up just a few times. The CDR3 protein is CASSYSLGSNQPQHF. The CDR3 DNA follows: TGTGCCAGCAGTTACTCGTTGGGAAGCAATCAGCCCCAGCATTTT. This rearrangement joins TRBV7-8 to TRBJ1-5, with D unclear. Per germline, CDR1 SGHVS and CDR2 FQNEAQ. This CDR3 comprises 15 residues. Between the trimmed V and J ends, which lost 6 bases and 1 base, there was a span of 13 bases.

This rearrangement joins TRBV5-1 to TRBJ2-7; D is possibly TRBD1 (6 bases). Germline CDR1 reads SGHRS; CDR2 reads YFSETQ. The CDR3 loop spans 12 amino acids. V lost 3 bases to trimming and J lost 6 bases, with 10 bases between them. In nucleotides, the CDR3 is TGCGCCAGCAGCTATGGGACAACCGAGCAGTACTTC. Its translation: CASSYGTTEQYF.

V gene TRBV2 combines with J gene TRBJ1-6, with 7 bases aligning to TRBD1. Per the germline V gene, CDR1 is SNHLY and CDR2 is FYNNEI. Trimming cost V 6 bases and J 6 bases; bases outside gene matches: 8. The length of the CDR3 is 15 residues. The CDR3 nucleotides read TGTGCCAGCAGACGACAGGGTGGCGGTAATTCACCCCTCCACTTT. Protein sequence: CASRRQGGGNSPLHF.

This clonotype was detected ten times or more. The chain has TRBV6-1 and TRBJ2-6; D is perhaps TRBD1 (5 bases). Trimming left V 1 base short and J 5 bases short, with 6 bases between. Per germline, CDR1 MNHNS and CDR2 SASEGT. The CDR3 has 14 amino acids. CDR3 DNA: TGTGCCAGCAGTGAAGGGGGCTGGGCCAACGTCCTGACTTTC. Translation: CASSEGGWANVLTF.

The sample holds many counts of this clonotype. V usage is TRBV6-5 and J usage is TRBJ1-3; no clear D. The CDR3 is 13 residues long. Germline V gives CDR1 MNHEY, CDR2 SVGAGI. V dropped 2 bases and J dropped 0 bases, with 2 bases sitting between them. The CDR3 loop is CASSYNSGNTIYF. The CDR3 DNA reads TGTGCCAGCAGTTACAACTCTGGAAACACCATATATTTT.

The CDR3 DNA sequence: TGTGCCAGCAGCTCAGGGAGAGCAGGGTACACTGAAGCTTTCTTT. This gives the protein CASSSGRAGYTEAFF. V is TRBV7-9 and J is TRBJ1-1, with D possibly matching TRBD1 (5 bases). CDR3 length equals 15 residues. Germline V gene sequence: CDR1 SEHNR, CDR2 FQNEAQ (reference sequence). V was trimmed by 4 bases and J by 3 bases, leaving 15 bases between them.

This chain joins TRBV6-5 and TRBJ1-5, with 7 bases aligning to TRBD1. The CDR3 covers 17 residues. Germline CDR1 and CDR2: MNHEY and SVGAGI. The V gene end was trimmed by 4 bases and the J gene end by 5 bases; junction bases not matched to a gene: 14. DNA of the CDR3: TGTGCCAGCAGTTCGCGCACCGACAGGGTAGGTCATCAGCCCCAGCATTTT. It yields the protein CASSSRTDRVGHQPQHF.

J is TRBJ2-5 and V is TRBV7-2; D ambiguous. There are 13 residues in the CDR3. Germline V gives CDR1 SGHTA, CDR2 FQGNSA. V lost 1 base to trimming and J lost 5 bases, with 8 bases between them. DNA of the CDR3: TGTGCCAGCAGCTTAGTTTTCGGGGAGACCCAGTACTTC. Its protein is CASSLVFGETQYF.

A note on this clonotype: One end of the junction is discordant with germline, which a read error may explain. The chain carries TRBV4-1 and TRBJ2-7; no clear D. This CDR3 is built from 13 residues. In germline, CDR1 is MGHRA, CDR2 YSYEKL. Here the CDR3 DNA reads TGCGCCAGCAGCCAAGCTATCTCCTACGGGCAGTACTTC. It specifies CASSQAISYGQYF.

The chain joins TRBV6-1 to TRBJ2-5, with D perhaps TRBD1 (6 bases). The CDR3 is 13 residues long. V lost 5 bases and J 5 bases, leaving 12 bases between the germline ends. The germline CDR1 and CDR2 sequences are MNHNS and SASEGT. For the CDR3, the DNA is TGTGCCAGCAGTCACGGCAGGGGCGAGACCCAGTACTTC. Protein product: CASSHGRGETQYF.

There are a few counts of this clonotype. This sequence joins TRBV2 and TRBJ2-2; 8 positions match TRBD2. This CDR3 spans 17 amino acids. Per germline, CDR1 SNHLY and CDR2 FYNNEI. With V trimmed by 6 bases and J by 0 bases, 9 bases remained unmatched. The CDR3 sequence is CASRDRLATANTGELFF. The CDR3 coding sequence is TGTGCCAGCAGGGACAGACTAGCGACCGCGAACACCGGGGAGCTGTTTTTT.

V and J are TRBV6-1 and TRBJ2-7; D is undetermined. The CDR3 is 13 amino acids. Germline CDR1 MNHNS, CDR2 SASEGT. Trimming shortened V by 1 base and J by 3 bases, and 7 bases separated the two germline ends. CDR3 sequence reads: CASSEGSLYEQYF. The CDR3 DNA sequence: TGTGCCAGCAGTGAAGGGTCGCTCTACGAGCAGTACTTC.

Ten or more counts support this clonotype. CDR3 sequence (DNA): TGTGCCAGCAGGCCTTTAGCGGGGAGCTCCTACGAGCAGTACTTC. Translation: CASRPLAGSSYEQYF. The V gene is TRBV2, the J gene TRBJ2-7, with 8 bases fitting TRBD2. Germline values: CDR1 SNHLY, CDR2 FYNNEI. The length of the CDR3 is 15 residues. Trimming cost V 6 bases and J 0 bases; bases outside gene matches: 7.

The rearrangement uses TRBV24-1 and TRBJ1-2, with 7 bases matching TRBD1. CDR3 size: 12 residues. The germline CDR1 and CDR2 sequences are KGHDR and SFDVKD. The ends lost 10 bases at V and 4 bases at J; junction bases unmatched: 5. CDR3 sequence: CATQGIGYGYTF. CDR3 DNA sequence: TGTGCCACACAGGGGATAGGCTATGGCTACACCTTC.